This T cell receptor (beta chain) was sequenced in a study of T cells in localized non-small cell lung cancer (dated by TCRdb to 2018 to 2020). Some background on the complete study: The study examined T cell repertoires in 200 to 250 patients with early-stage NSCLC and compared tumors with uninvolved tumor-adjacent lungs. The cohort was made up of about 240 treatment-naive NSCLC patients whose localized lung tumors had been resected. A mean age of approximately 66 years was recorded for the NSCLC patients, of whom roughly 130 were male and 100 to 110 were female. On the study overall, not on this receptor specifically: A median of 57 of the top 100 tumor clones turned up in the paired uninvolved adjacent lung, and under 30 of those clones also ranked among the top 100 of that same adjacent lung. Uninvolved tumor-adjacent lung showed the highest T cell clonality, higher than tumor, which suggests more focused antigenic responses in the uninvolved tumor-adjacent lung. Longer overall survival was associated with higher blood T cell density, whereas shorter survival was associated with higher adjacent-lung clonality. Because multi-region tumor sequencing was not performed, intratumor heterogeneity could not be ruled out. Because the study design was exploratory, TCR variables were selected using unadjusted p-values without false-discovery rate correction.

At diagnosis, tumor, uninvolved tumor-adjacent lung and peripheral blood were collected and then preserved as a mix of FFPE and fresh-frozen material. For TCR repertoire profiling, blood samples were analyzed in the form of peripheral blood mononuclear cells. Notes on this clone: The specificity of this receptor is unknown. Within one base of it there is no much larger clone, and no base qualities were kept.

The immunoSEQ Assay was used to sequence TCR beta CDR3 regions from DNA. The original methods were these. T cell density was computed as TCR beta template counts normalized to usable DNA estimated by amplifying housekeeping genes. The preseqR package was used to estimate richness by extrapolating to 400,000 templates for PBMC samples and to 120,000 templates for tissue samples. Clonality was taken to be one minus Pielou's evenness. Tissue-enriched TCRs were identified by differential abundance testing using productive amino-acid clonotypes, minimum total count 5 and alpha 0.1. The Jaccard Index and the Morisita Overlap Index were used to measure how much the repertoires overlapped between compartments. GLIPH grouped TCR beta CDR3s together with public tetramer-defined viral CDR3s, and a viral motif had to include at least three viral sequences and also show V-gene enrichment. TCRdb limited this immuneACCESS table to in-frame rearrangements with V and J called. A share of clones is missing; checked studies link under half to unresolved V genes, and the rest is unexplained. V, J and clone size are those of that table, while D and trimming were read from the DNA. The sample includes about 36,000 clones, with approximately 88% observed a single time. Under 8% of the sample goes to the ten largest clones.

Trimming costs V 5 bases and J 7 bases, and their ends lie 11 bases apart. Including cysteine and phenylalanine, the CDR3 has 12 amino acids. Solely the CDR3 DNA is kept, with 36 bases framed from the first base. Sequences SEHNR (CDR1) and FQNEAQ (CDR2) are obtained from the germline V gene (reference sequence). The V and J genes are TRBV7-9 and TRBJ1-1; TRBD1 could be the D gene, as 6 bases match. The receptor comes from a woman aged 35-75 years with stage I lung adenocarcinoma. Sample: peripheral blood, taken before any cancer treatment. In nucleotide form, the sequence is TGTGCCAGCAGCCCGCGGGGGCATGAAGCTTTCTTT. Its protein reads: CASSPRGHEAFF.